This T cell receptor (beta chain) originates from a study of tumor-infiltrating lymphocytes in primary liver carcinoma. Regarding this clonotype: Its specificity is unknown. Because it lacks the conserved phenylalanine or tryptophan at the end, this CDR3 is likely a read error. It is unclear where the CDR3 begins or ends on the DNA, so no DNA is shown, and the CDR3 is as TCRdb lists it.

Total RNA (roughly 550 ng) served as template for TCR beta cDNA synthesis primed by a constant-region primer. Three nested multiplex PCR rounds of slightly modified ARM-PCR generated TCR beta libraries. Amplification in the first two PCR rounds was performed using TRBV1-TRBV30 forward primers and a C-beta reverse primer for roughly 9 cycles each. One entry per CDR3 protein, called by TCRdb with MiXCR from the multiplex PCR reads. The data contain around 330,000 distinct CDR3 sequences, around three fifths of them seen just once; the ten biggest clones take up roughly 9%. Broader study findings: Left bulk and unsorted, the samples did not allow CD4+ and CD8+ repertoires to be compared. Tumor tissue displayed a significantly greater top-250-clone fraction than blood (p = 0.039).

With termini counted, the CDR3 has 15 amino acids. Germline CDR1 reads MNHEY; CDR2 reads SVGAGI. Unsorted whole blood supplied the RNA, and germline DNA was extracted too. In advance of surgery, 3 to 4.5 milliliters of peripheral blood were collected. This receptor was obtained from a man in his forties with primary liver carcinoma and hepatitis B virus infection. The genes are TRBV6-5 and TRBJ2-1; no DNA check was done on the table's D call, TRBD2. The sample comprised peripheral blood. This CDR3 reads CAISLVGLAGESEFS.